The 20 T cell receptor beta chains presented below share a single source sample, sequenced in a study of shared clonotypes between healthy human individuals. The protocol was immunoSEQ multiplex PCR, while the TCRdb copy is restricted to in-frame clones and leaves out a portion. The profile shows around 2.1 million clones, about 92% of them singletons. Naive CD8 cells lacked CD45RO, underwent positive selection for CCR7 and left out terminally differentiated effector memory CD45RA+ cells. Sequencing used naive CD8+ T cells from PBMCs. These receptor sequences come from a young man in good health. Some clones in this sample may be carry-over from other donors' samples.

The V gene is TRBV7-3, the J gene TRBJ2-7; a possible D gene is TRBD1 (5 bases). V was pared by 5 bases and J by 0 bases, with 20 bases between. The CDR3 loop spans 17 amino acids. Germline lookup yields CDR1 SGHTA and CDR2 FQGTGA. The CDR3 DNA sequence: TGTGCCAGCAGCCAGAGAGTTCCAGGGTTGATCTCCTACGAGCAGTACTTC. Protein sequence: CASSQRVPGLISYEQYF.

As DNA, the CDR3 is TGTGCCAGCAGCTTGGGTCCCAAACCCGGGAATGAGCAGTTCTTC. This translates into CASSLGPKPGNEQFF. The V gene is TRBV5-6, the J gene TRBJ2-1, with no clear D. Germline V gene data show CDR1 as SGHDT and CDR2 as YYEEEE. CDR3 size: 15 residues. Trimming removed 0 bases at V and 7 bases at J, with 14 bases between.

This CDR3 is CASSTWDQSSGANVLTF. CDR3 bases: TGTGCCAGCAGCACCTGGGACCAGAGCTCTGGGGCCAACGTCCTGACTTTC. V and J are TRBV11-2 and TRBJ2-6; tentatively, D is TRBD1 or TRBD2 (5 bases each). From germline, CDR1 is SGHAT and CDR2 FQNNGV. The V and J ends lost 5 bases and 0 bases respectively, with 14 bases between them. This CDR3 spans 17 amino acids.

The V and J genes are TRBV6-1 and TRBJ1-4; 9 bases are a match to TRBD1. The CDR3 has 15 amino acids. Germline CDR1 MNHNS, CDR2 SASEGT. V dropped 8 bases and J dropped 5; count of bases not matched to a gene: 9. The CDR3 here is CASFSPGTGNEKLFF. The CDR3 region has the DNA TGTGCCAGCTTTTCCCCCGGGACAGGGAATGAAAAACTGTTTTTT.

V gene TRBV7-3 combines with J gene TRBJ1-1; possibly TRBD1 for D (5 bases). Looked up from germline, CDR1 is SGHTA and CDR2 is FQGTGA. V lost 3 bases to trimming and J lost 6 bases, with 17 bases between them. This CDR3 has 15 amino acids. The CDR3 is CASSLKRGLMAEAFF. The CDR3 DNA is TGTGCCAGCAGCTTGAAGAGGGGTCTAATGGCTGAAGCTTTCTTT. The full variable domain, with the rest looked up from reference TRBV7-3 and TRBJ1-1, is GAGVSQTPSNKVTEKGKYVELRCDPISGHTALYWYRQSLGQGPEFLIYFQGTGAADDSGLPNDRFFAVRPEGSVSTLKIQRTERGDSAVYLCASSLKRGLMAEAFFGQGTRLTVV.

The V and J genes are TRBV30 and TRBJ2-2; the D gene is possibly TRBD1 (5 bases). Germline V lookup: CDR1 GTSNPN, CDR2 SVGIG (reference sequence). The CDR3 consists of 12 residues. V was shortened by 5 bases and J by 5 bases, with 9 bases between the two germline ends. CDR3 nucleotides: TGTGCCTGGGGACCAGGGACCGGGGAGCTGTTTTTT. The encoded protein is CAWGPGTGELFF.

The CDR3 DNA reads as TGTGCCAGTAGTATGGACAGGGTGGAAGCTTTCTTT. Protein product: CASSMDRVEAFF. J is TRBJ1-1 and V is TRBV19; 8 bases map to TRBD1. Germline loops: CDR1 LNHDA, CDR2 SQIVND (reference sequence). This CDR3 is 12 amino acids long. V lost 3 bases to trimming and J lost 8 bases; unmatched junction nucleotides: 2.

The rearrangement uses TRBV19 and TRBJ2-1, with D possibly matching TRBD2 (6 bases). Germline CDR1 and CDR2: LNHDA and SQIVND (reference sequence). The V end lost 6 bases, the J end lost 10 bases, and 16 bases lay between the germline ends. The CDR3 covers 13 residues. Here the CDR3 reads CASSLWRAGEQFF. CDR3 nucleotide sequence: TGTGCCAGTAGCCTGTGGAGGGCAGGCGAGCAGTTCTTC.

As concerns this clone: Different DNA sequences within this sample yield the same CDR3. The rearrangement joins TRBV6-1 to TRBJ2-7; D ambiguous. Germline V gives CDR1 MNHNS, CDR2 SASEGT. Trimming removed 2 bases at V and 1 base at J, with 9 bases between. There are 14 residues in the CDR3. The CDR3 bases are TGTGCCAGCAGTGAATCTTACAGATCCTACGAGCAGTACTTC. Translation: CASSESYRSYEQYF.

This clone appeared a single time. This chain joins TRBV5-6 and TRBJ2-5, with D possibly TRBD1 on 6 matching bases. The germline V and J ends were trimmed by 3 bases and 3 bases, with 15 bases remaining between them. The CDR3 consists of 15 residues. CDR1 and CDR2 (germline): SGHDT, YYEEEE. In DNA, the CDR3 is TGTGCCAGCAGCTGGTGGACAGCTGATGAAGAGACCCAGTACTTC. It yields the protein CASSWWTADEETQYF. The variable domain in full, with the rest retrieved from reference TRBV5-6 and TRBJ2-5, is DAGVTQSPTHLIKTRGQQVTLRCSPKSGHDTVSWYQQALGQGPQFIFQYYEEEERQRGNFPDRFSGHQFPNYSSELNVNALLLGDSALYLCASSWWTADEETQYFGPGTRLLVL.

The chain has TRBV19 and TRBJ2-3; no definite D call. The V and J ends lost 5 bases and 2 bases respectively, with 11 bases between them. Germline lookup yields CDR1 LNHDA and CDR2 SQIVND (reference sequence). The length of the CDR3 is 14 residues. The CDR3 DNA is TGTGCCAGTAGTCCTTACGGCCCCACAGATACGCAGTATTTT. This sequence encodes CASSPYGPTDTQYF.

The CDR3 spells CASSAIYEGLYNEQFF. DNA for the CDR3: TGTGCCAGCAGTGCTATATACGAAGGACTGTACAATGAGCAGTTCTTC. The V call is TRBV27, the J call TRBJ2-1, with D maybe TRBD2 (5 bases). V was trimmed by 5 bases and J by 4 bases, leaving 18 bases between them. CDR3 size: 16 residues. Germline V lookup: CDR1 MNHEY, CDR2 SMNVEV (reference sequence).

A single count supports this clone. This specimen includes other DNA sequences encoding the same CDR3. This chain links TRBV7-9 with TRBJ2-7; D gene unclear. The CDR3 has 13 residues. Trimming left V 1 base short and J 4 bases short, with 8 bases between. The germline CDR1 and CDR2 sequences are SEHNR and FQNEAQ (reference sequence). The CDR3 nucleotides are TGTGCCAGCAGCTTAGTGTCTGCGTACGAGCAGTACTTC. As protein: CASSLVSAYEQYF.

This chain links TRBV7-3 with TRBJ2-5; a possible D gene is TRBD2 (6 bases). CDR3 length equals 15 residues. Germline V gene sequence: CDR1 SGHTA, CDR2 FQGTGA. The ends were cut back, 2 bases at V and 5 bases at J, with 15 bases in the middle. DNA for the CDR3: TGTGCCAGCAGCTTATACCCCTGGGGGGAGGAGACCCAGTACTTC. It specifies CASSLYPWGEETQYF.

This chain links TRBV27 with TRBJ2-1, with TRBD2 matching 8 bases. J gave up 3 bases and V 6 bases, and 7 bases lay outside the gene matches. In germline, CDR1 is MNHEY, CDR2 SMNVEV (reference sequence). The CDR3 extends over 15 amino acids. CDR3 bases: TGTGCCAGCAGACAAGCGGGAGTAGTCTACAATGAGCAGTTCTTC. Translation gives CASRQAGVVYNEQFF.

The sample holds one count of this clone. The chain recombines TRBV5-6 with TRBJ2-1; the match to TRBD2 covers 9 bases. Germline CDR1 and CDR2: SGHDT and YYEEEE. J gave up 3 bases and V 4 bases, and 5 bases lay outside the gene matches. The CDR3 contains 15 residues. CDR3 residues: CASSPLAGIYNEQFF. The CDR3 bases are TGTGCCAGCAGCCCGCTAGCGGGGATCTACAATGAGCAGTTCTTC.

The V and J genes are TRBV4-2 and TRBJ1-1; 7 nucleotides align to TRBD1. Looked up from germline, CDR1 is LGHNA and CDR2 is YNFKEQ. V shed 1 base and J 0 bases; nucleotides not matched to a gene: 5. The CDR3 sequence is 16 residues long. The CDR3: CASSQVLDRMNTEAFF. In DNA, the CDR3 is TGTGCCAGCAGCCAAGTGTTGGACAGGATGAACACTGAAGCTTTCTTT.

This chain connects TRBV27 to TRBJ2-5; 8 nucleotides align to TRBD1. The CDR3 sequence is 14 residues long. Germline values: CDR1 MNHEY, CDR2 SMNVEV (reference sequence). V lost 4 bases to trimming and J lost 4 bases; unmatched junction nucleotides: 5. The CDR3 here is CASSSRDRGETQYF. For the CDR3, the DNA is TGTGCCAGCAGTTCCCGCGACAGGGGAGAGACCCAGTACTTC.

The gene calls are TRBV19 and TRBJ1-1; no firm D call. Trimming shortened V by 5 bases and J by 1 base, and 14 bases separated the two germline ends. This CDR3 has 15 residues. The germline CDR1 and CDR2 sequences are LNHDA and SQIVND (reference sequence). The CDR3, as DNA: TGTGCCAGTAGTCTTTGGACGGGGAAGAACACTGAAGCTTTCTTT. Translated: CASSLWTGKNTEAFF.

As regards this clone: Other DNA sequences from this sample encode an identical CDR3 as well. V is TRBV27 and J is TRBJ2-1, with 7 positions matching TRBD1. Losses at the gene ends were 5 bases for V and 0 bases for J; bases not matched to a gene: 1. Germline CDR1 reads MNHEY; CDR2 reads SMNVEV (reference sequence). The CDR3 is made up of 14 amino acids. The CDR3: CASSRQGSYNEQFF. CDR3 nucleotides: TGTGCCAGCAGTCGACAGGGCTCCTACAATGAGCAGTTCTTC.